A selection of T cell receptor beta chains follows, all from one sample in a study of blood T cell repertoires in COVID-19. The assay was immunoSEQ multiplex PCR, and TCRdb's table has in-frame clones only and misses some. The sample carries a few hundred thousand clones, about 79% recorded once. Source material: PBMCs or T cells enriched from blood (not recorded which). The receptors were gathered from a woman aged 55-69 years who had recovered from COVID-19. Each CDR3 is given with its conserved first and last residue. Size is omitted from some rows. Given values are once, few, many or a class for expanded clones.

J	V	size	CDR3
TRBJ1-1	TRBV7-9	-	CASTPTGTGTEAFF
TRBJ1-1	TRBV5-6	-	CASSLVDRQNTEAFF
TRBJ2-2	TRBV3-1/TRBV3-2	-	CASSQGAGELFF
TRBJ1-1	TRBV5-1	-	CASSLSGQGVMNTEAFF
TRBJ1-4	TRBV19	few	CASSAQGVLLAPTNEKLFF
TRBJ2-1	TRBV29-1	-	CSVRRASGGNEQFF
TRBJ2-1	TRBV7-6	-	CASSLDSNYEQFF
TRBJ2-1	TRBV5-1	-	CASSLALGGEQFF
TRBJ2-5	TRBV6-5	-	CASNTHGRGKETQYF
TRBJ1-2	TRBV18	-	CASSLEKQWNYGYTF
TRBJ1-2	TRBV15	-	CATSREGGEVNGYTF
TRBJ2-1	TRBV18	-	CASSPPSGGDYNEQFF
TRBJ1-4	TRBV27	-	CASSLFSTGSANEKLFF
TRBJ2-2	TRBV5-4	-	CASSPDRGRDTGELFF
TRBJ1-2	TRBV12-3/TRBV12-4	-	CASSLYRGGYTF
TRBJ2-5	TRBV4-3	once	CASSQAQGRYETQYF
TRBJ1-2	TRBV3-1/TRBV3-2	few	CASNPGGNDYGYTF
TRBJ1-1	TRBV12-5	-	CASGYQNTEAFF
TRBJ2-7	TRBV19	few	CASSIVWGQGREQYF
TRBJ2-1	TRBV5-8	-	CASSRQGLSYNEQFF
TRBJ1-2	TRBV7-3	-	CASSLKGGGDYGYTF
TRBJ2-5	TRBV7-2	once	CASSFGGEETQYF